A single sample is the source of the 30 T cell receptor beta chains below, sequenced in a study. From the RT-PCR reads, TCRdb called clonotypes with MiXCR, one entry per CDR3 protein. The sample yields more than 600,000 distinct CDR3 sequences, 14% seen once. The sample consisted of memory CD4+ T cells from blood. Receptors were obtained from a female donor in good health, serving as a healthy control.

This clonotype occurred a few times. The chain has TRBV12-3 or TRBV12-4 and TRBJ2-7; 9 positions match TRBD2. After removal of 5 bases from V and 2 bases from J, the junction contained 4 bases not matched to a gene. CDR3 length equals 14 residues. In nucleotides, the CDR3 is TGTGCCAGCAGTCGTAGCGGGGGACCCTACGAGCAGTACTTC. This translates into CASSRSGGPYEQYF.

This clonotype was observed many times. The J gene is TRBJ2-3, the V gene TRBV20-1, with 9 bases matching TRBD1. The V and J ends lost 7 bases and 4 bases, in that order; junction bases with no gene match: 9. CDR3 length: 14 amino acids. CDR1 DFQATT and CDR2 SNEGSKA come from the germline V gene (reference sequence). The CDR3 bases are TGCAGTGGTACTGGGACAGGGAAGGCAGATACGCAGTATTTT. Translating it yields CSGTGTGKADTQYF.

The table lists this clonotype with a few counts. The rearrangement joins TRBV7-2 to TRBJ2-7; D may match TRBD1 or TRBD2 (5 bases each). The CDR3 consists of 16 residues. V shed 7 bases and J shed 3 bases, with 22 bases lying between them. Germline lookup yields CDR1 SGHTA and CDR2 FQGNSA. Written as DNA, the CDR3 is TGTGCCAGCATCCCCCAGCCTGGGGGAGAAATCTACGAGCAGTACTTC. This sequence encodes CASIPQPGGEIYEQYF.

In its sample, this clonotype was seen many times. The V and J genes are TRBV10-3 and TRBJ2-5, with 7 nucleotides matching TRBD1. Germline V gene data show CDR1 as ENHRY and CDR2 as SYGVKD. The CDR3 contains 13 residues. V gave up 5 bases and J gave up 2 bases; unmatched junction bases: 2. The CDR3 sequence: CAISRGQQETQYF. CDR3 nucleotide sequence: TGTGCCATCAGTCGGGGACAGCAAGAGACCCAGTACTTC.

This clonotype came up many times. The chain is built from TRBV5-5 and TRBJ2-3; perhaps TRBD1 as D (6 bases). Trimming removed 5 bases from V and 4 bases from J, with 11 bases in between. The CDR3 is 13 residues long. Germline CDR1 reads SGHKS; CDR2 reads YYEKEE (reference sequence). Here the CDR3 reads CASSPAGADTQYF. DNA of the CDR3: TGTGCCAGCAGTCCAGCAGGGGCAGATACGCAGTATTTT.

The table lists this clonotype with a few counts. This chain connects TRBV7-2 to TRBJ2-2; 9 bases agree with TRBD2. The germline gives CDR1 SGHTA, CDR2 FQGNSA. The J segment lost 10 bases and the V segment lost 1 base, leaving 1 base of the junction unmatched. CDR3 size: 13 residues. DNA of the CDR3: TGTGCCAGCAGCTTAGGGACTAGCGTGGAGCTGTTTTTT. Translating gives CASSLGTSVELFF.

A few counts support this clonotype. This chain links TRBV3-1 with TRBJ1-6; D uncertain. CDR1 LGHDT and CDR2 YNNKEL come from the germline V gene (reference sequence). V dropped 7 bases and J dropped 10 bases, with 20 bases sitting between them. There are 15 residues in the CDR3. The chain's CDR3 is CASTNGVTRGSPLHF. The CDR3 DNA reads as TGTGCCAGCACCAACGGGGTCACCCGAGGATCACCCCTCCACTTT.

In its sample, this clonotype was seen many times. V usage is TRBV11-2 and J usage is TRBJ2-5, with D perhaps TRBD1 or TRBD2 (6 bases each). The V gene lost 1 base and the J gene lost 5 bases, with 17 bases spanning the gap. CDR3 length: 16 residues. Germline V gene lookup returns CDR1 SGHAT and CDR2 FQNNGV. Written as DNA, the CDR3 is TGTGCCAGCAGCTTAGGGAGCCAGGGGAGGATGGAGACCCAGTACTTC. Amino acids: CASSLGSQGRMETQYF.

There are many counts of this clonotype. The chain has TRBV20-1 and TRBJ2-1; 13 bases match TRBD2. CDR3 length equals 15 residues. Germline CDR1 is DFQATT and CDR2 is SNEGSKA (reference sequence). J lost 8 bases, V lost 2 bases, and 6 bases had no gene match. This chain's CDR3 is CSARRLAGGSDEQFF. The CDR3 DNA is TGCAGTGCTAGACGACTAGCGGGAGGATCCGATGAGCAGTTCTTC.

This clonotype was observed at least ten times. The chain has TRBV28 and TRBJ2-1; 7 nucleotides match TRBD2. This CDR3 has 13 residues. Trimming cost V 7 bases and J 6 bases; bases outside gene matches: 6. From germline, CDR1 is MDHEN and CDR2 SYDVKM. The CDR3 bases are TGTGCCAGCACCTGGACTAGAATCAATGAGCAGTTCTTC. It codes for CASTWTRINEQFF.

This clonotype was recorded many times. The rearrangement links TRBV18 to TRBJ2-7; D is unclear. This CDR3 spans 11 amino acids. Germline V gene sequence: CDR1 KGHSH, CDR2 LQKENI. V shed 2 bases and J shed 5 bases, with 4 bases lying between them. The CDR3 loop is CASSPEHEQYF. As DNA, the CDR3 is TGTGCCAGCTCACCAGAGCACGAGCAGTACTTC.

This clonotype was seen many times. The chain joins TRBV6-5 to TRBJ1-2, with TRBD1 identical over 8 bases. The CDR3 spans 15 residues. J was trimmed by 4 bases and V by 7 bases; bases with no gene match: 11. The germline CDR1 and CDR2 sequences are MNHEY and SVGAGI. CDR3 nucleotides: TGTGCCAGCACTACGAGGGGAGGGACAGGCTATGGCTACACCTTC. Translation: CASTTRGGTGYGYTF.

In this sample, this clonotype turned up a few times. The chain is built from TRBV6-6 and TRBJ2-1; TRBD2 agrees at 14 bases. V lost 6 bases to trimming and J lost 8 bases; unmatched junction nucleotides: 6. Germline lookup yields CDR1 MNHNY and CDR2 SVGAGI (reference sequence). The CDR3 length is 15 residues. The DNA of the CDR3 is TGTGCCAGCAGAACAGGGACTAGCGGGAGTTATGAGCAGTTCTTC. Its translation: CASRTGTSGSYEQFF.

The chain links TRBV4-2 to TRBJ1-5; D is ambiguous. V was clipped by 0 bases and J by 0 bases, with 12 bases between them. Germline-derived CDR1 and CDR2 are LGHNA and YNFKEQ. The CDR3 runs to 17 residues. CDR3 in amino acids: CASSQEGRGYSNQPQHF. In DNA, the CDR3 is TGTGCCAGCAGCCAAGAAGGGAGAGGCTATAGCAATCAGCCCCAGCATTTT.

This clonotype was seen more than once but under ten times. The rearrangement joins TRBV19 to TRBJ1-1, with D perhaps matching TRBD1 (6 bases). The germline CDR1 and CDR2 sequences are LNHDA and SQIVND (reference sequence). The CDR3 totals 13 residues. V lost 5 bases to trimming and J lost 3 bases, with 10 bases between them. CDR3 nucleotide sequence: TGTGCCAGTAGTTTCCGGACAGACACTGAAGCTTTCTTT. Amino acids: CASSFRTDTEAFF.

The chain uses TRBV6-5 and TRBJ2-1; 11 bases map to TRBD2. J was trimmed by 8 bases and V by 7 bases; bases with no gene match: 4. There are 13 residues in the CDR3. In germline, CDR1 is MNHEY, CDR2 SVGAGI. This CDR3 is CASTLAGGDEQFF. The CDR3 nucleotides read TGTGCCAGCACCCTAGCGGGAGGCGATGAGCAGTTCTTC.

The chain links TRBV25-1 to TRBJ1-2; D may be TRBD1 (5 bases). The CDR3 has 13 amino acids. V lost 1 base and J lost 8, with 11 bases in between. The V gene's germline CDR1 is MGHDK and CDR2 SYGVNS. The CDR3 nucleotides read TGTGCCAGCAGTGAATTTGACCGGGACGGCTACACCTTC. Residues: CASSEFDRDGYTF.

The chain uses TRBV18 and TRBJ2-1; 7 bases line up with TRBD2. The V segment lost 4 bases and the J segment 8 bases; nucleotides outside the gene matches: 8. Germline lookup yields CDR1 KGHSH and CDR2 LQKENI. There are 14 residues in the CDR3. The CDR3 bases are TGTGCCAGCTCACAGTCGGGAGGTCTGTATGAGCAGTTCTTC. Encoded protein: CASSQSGGLYEQFF. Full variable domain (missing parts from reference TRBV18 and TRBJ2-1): NAGVMQNPRHLVRRRGQEARLRCSPMKGHSHVYWYRQLPEEGLKFMVYLQKENIIDESGMPKERFSAEFPKEGPSILRIQQVVRGDSAAYFCASSQSGGLYEQFFGPGTRLTVL.

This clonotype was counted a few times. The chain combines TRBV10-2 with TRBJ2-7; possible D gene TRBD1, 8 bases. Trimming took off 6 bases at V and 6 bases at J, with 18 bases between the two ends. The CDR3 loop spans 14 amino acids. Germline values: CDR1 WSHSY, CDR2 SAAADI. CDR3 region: CASRRTTGGGEQYF. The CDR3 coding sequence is TGCGCCAGCAGGAGAACCACAGGGGGGGGCGAGCAGTACTTC.

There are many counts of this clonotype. DNA of the CDR3: TGTGCCAGCAGTGGACGGGGGACAGTAGATGGCTACACCTTC. It yields the protein CASSGRGTVDGYTF. The chain links TRBV6-1 to TRBJ1-2; TRBD1 matches 7 bases. Looked up from germline, CDR1 is MNHNS and CDR2 is SASEGT. The trim removed 4 bases at V and 6 bases at J, leaving 8 bases unmatched. The CDR3 loop spans 14 amino acids.

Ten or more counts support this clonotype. The CDR3 DNA follows: TGTGCCAGCAGTGACCGGGACAGGGCCGTTTACGAGCAGTACTTC. Translation gives CASSDRDRAVYEQYF. V and J are TRBV6-5 and TRBJ2-7, with 9 bases matching TRBD1. Germline CDR1 and CDR2: MNHEY and SVGAGI. The CDR3 is 15 residues long. The trim removed 5 bases at V and 4 bases at J, leaving 9 bases unmatched.

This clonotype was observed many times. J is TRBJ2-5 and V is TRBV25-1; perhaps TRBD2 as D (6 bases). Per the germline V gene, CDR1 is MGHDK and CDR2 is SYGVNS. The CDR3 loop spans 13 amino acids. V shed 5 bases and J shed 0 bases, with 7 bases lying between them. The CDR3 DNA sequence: TGTGCCAGCAGTCGGGACTACCAAGAGACCCAGTACTTC. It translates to CASSRDYQETQYF.

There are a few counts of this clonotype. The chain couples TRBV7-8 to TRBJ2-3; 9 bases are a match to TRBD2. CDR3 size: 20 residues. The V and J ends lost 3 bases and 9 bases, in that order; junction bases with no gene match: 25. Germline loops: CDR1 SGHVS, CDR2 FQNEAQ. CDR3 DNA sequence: TGTGCCAGCAGCTTTAGGGTGGTTGCGGCTAGCGGGACCTCAACAGTAACGCAGTATTTT. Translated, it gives CASSFRVVAASGTSTVTQYF.

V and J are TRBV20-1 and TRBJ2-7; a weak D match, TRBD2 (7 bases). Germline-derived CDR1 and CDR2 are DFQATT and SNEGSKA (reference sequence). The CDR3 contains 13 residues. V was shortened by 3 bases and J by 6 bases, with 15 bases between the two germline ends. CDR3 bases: TGCAGTGCTAGTCTGCGGGGGCGGCGCGAGCAGTACTTC. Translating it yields CSASLRGRREQYF.

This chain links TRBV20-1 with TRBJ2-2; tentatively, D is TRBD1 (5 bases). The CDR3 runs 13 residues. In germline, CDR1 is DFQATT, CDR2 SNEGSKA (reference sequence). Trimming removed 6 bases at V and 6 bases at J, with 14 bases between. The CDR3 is CSAAGFYAGELFF. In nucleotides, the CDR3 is TGCAGTGCGGCAGGGTTTTACGCCGGGGAGCTGTTTTTT.

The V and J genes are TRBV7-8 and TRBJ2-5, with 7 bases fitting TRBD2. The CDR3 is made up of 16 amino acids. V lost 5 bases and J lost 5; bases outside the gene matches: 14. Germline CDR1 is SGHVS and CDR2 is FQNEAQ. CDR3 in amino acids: CASSRKTHLGRETQYF. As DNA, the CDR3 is TGTGCCAGCAGCCGCAAGACCCACCTCGGGAGGGAGACCCAGTACTTC. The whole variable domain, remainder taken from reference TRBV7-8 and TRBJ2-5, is GAGVSQSPRYKVAKRGQDVALRCDPISGHVSLFWYQQALGQGPEFLTYFQNEAQLDKSGLPSDRFFAERPEGSVSTLKIQRTQQEDSAVYLCASSRKTHLGRETQYFGPGTRLLVL.

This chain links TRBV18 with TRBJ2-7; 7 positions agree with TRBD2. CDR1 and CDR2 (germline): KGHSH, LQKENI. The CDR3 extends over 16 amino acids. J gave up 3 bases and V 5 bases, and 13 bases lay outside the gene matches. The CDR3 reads CASSVTSREIHYEQYF. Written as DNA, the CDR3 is TGTGCCAGCTCAGTGACTAGCAGGGAGATCCACTACGAGCAGTACTTC.

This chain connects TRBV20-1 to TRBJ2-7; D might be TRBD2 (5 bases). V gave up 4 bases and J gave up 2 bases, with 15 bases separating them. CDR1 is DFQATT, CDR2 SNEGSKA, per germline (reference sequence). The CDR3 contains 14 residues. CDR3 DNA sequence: TGCAGTGCTACTTCCCGGACTGTGGCCTACGAGCAGTACTTC. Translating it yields CSATSRTVAYEQYF.

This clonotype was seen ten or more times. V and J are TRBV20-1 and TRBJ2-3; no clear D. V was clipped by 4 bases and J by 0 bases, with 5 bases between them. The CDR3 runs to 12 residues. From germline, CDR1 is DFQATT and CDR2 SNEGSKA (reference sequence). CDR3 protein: CSATASTDTQYF. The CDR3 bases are TGCAGTGCTACTGCTAGCACAGATACGCAGTATTTT.

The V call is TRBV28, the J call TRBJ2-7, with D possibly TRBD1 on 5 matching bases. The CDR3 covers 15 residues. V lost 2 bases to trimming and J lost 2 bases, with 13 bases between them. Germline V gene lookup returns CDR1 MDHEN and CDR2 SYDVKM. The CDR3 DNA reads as TGTGCCAGCAGTTTAGGGGCAATCCGGGCCTACGAGCAGTACTTC. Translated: CASSLGAIRAYEQYF. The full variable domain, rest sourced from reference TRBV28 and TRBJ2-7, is DVKVTQSSRYLVKRTGEKVFLECVQDMDHENMFWYRQDPGLGLRLIYFSYDVKMKEKGDIPEGYSVSREKKERFSLILESASTNQTSMYLCASSLGAIRAYEQYFGPGTRLTVT.